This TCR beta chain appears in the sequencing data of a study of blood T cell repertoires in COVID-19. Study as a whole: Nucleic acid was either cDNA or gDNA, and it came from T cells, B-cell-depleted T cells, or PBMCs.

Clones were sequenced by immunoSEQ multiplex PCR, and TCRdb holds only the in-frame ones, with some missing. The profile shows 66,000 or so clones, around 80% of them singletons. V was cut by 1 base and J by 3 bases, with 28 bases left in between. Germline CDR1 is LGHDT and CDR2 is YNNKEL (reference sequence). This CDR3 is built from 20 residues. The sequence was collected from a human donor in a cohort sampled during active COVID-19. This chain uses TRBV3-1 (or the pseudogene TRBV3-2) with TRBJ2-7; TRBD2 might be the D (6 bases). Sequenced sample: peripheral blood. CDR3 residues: CASSQVYIRSPQTRIYEQYF. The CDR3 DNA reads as TGTGCCAGCAGCCAAGTCTACATAAGGTCGCCCCAGACTAGAATCTACGAGCAGTACTTC.